This T cell receptor (beta chain) was observed in a study of patients and donors after allogeneic stem cell transplantation. Via MiXCR, TCRdb re-called the RT-PCR reads, giving one row per CDR3 protein. The sample lists roughly 9,900 distinct CDR3 sequences, 5.9% seen once, with roughly a quarter in the top ten. This clonotype was detected ten times or more. With 4 bases removed from V and 4 bases from J, the gap between germline ends came to 13 bases. Germline assignment: CDR1 DFQATT and CDR2 SNEGSKA (reference sequence). This CDR3 has 13 amino acids. The clonotype was recovered from a human donor who was either an allogeneic HSCT recipient or a stem cell or donor lymphocyte infusion donor (not recorded which). It is not recorded whose cells these are; they may come from a transplant donor. The chain uses TRBV20-1 and TRBJ1-2; tentative D call: TRBD1 (5 bases). Sequenced material: blood, either unsorted or a sorted T cell fraction (not recorded which). CDR3 sequence: CSAIPGGSYGYTF. As DNA, the CDR3 is TGCAGTGCTATACCTGGGGGGTCCTATGGCTACACCTTC.